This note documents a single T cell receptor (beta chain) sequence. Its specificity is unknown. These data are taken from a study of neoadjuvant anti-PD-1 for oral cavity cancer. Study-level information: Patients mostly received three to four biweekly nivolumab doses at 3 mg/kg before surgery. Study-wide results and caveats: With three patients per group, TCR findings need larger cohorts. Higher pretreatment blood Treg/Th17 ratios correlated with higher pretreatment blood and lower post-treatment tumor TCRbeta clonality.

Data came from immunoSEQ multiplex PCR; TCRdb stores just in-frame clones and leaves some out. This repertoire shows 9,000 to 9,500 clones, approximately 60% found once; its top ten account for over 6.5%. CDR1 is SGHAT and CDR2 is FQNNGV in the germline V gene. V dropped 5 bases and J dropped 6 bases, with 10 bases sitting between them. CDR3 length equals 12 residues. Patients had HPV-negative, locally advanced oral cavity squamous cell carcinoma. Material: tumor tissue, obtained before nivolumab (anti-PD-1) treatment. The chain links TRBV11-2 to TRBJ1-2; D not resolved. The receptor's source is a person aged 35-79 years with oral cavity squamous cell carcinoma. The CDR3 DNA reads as TGTGCCAGCAGCCAGGAAGGGAATGGCTACACCTTC. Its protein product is CASSQEGNGYTF.